This T cell receptor (beta chain) appears in the sequencing data of a study of T cells in Graves' hyperthyroidism and ophthalmopathy (dated 2019 in TCRdb). Looking at the study overall: Peripheral blood samples were taken at the time of initial diagnosis, prior to any treatment. The paper describes TCR Vbeta CDR3 sequencing of 120 to 150 peripheral blood samples, made up of about 40 ophthalmopathy patients, 70 to 80 hyperthyroidism patients and 17 progressor patients. Prospective prediction of ophthalmopathy was tested in an independent validation cohort of fewer than 20 hyperthyroidism patients and some 17 patients who later progressed to ophthalmopathy. TCR V-J signatures able to tell the groups apart were searched for in a discovery cohort of 100 patients, of whom more than 40 had Graves' ophthalmopathy and 55 to 60 had stable Graves' hyperthyroidism. In addition, the study compared T-cell repertoires in thyroid tissue and in blood from several Graves' hyperthyroidism patients. Once sampling was done, hyperthyroidism patients were given methimazole at a starting dose of 30 mg daily, whereas ophthalmopathy patients were given high-dose intravenous methylprednisolone. For training and testing, the 100 or so patients in the discovery cohort were randomly divided in a 7:3 ratio. General study outcomes and caveats: No statistical method was used to set the sample size in advance, and investigators knew the group allocation. In validation, the model predicted progression to ophthalmopathy a median of around 6.5 months before onset, with roughly 70% sensitivity and nearly 75% specificity. Most expanded thyroid clonotypes (frequency above 0.001) were also found in blood, which suggests that blood repertoires may mirror thyroid immune responses. In cross-validation, a model built on a 13 V-J signature told ophthalmopathy apart from stable hyperthyroidism with 85% to 90% sensitivity and around 84% specificity, and in testing the same model reached 80%/75%.

Stable Graves' hyperthyroidism was defined as no progression to ophthalmopathy during 18 months of follow-up. Hyperthyroidism patients were newly diagnosed, had a disease duration of under 2 months, and were aged 18 to 65 years. Exclusion was applied to patients with uncontrolled infections, other autoimmune diseases, pregnancy or lactation. Diagnoses were based on clinical symptoms, serum thyroxine and TRAb, thyroid ultrasound and orbital computed tomography. PBMCs were isolated from roughly 10 ml of fresh peripheral blood by Ficoll-Paque density gradient centrifugation. Trizol reagent was used to extract total RNA, and RNA quality was then checked on an Agilent 2100 Bioanalyzer. Trimming removed 2 bases from V and 9 bases from J, leaving 17 bases between the germline ends. The CDR3 starts with the cysteine, ends with the phenylalanine, and has 15 residues. Only CDR3 DNA is held: 45 bases, read in frame from base 1. The germline V gene specifies SGHTA as CDR1 and FQGNSA as CDR2.

TCR beta CDR3 regions were amplified from RNA transcripts. A first-round RT-PCR of the TCR CDR3 used the HTBI primer set with the Qiagen OneStep RT-PCR kit. Libraries were constructed in a second round of multiplex PCR, after which size selection and purification were performed. Sequencing of the libraries was done on an Illumina HiSeq2000 using paired-end 100 bp reads. From the authors' description of their analysis: SOAPnuke was used to process the raw data, removing reads that contained adapters or uncalled bases, had a mean Phred below 15, or lacked an exact match to the constant primer or identifier. High-quality paired reads were merged using COPE v1.2.5, and each unique nucleotide sequence was defined as a clonotype. Clonotypes were aligned to IMGT TRBV, TRBD and TRBJ reference segments using MiTCR v1.1. Only V-J combinations with frequency above 0.0001, covering approximately 99% of repertoires, were analysed. A TCS score was defined as the ratio between F50 (clonal expansion) and ExV (chaos), using BLOSUM62-based TCRdist between CDR3 peptides within each V-J. Welch's t-statistics and random forest reduced just over 500 V-J features to roughly 13, which were used in a naive Bayes classifier (R e1071). The raw public reads went through TCRdb reprocessing: fastp at Q25, MiXCR clone calling, in-frame beta chains kept. Rows with a matching CDR3 protein are joined into one entry that keeps the most common DNA and genes. In this record, the V and J calls reflect TCRdb's handling and not the investigators' own analysis. This sample comprises about 360,000 distinct CDR3 sequences, 13% of them detected only once. Together, the top ten hold 9.2% of the sample.

This clonotype showed up many times. This clone's antigen is unknown. No base quality values were provided; no much bigger clone lies one nucleotide off. The specimen sequenced was blood. The chain uses TRBV7-2 and TRBJ2-1; the D gene is unclear. This clonotype originated in a woman between 18 and 29 years old with Graves' hyperthyroidism. The CDR3 loop reads CASSLSAATHGEQFF. The DNA reads TGTGCCAGCAGCTTAAGTGCTGCGACCCACGGTGAGCAGTTCTTC.